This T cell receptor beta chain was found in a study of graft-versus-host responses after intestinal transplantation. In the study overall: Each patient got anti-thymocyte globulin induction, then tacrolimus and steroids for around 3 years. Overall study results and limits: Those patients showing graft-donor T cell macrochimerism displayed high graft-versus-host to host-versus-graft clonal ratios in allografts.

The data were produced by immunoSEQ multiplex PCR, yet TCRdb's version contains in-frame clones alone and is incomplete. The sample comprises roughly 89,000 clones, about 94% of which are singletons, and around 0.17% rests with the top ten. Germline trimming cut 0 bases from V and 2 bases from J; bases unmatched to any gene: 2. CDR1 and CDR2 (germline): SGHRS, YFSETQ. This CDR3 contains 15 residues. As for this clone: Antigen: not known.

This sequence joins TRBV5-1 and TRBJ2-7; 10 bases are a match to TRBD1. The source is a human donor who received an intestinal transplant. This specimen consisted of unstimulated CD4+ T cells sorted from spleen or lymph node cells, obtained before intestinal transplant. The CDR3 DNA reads TGCGCCAGCAGCTTGGGGGGGACAGGGGCCTACGAGCAGTACTTC. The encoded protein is CASSLGGTGAYEQYF. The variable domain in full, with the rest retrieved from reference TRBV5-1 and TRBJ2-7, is KAGVTQTPRYLIKTRGQQVTLSCSPISGHRSVSWYQQTPGQGLQFLFEYFSETQRNKGNFPGRFSGRQFSNSRSEMNVSTLELGDSALYLCASSLGGTGAYEQYFGPGTRLTVT.